This is a list of T cell receptor beta chains from one sample in a study of CD8 T cells in Susac syndrome. TCRdb re-analysed the immunoSEQ multiplex PCR reads in MiXCR, keeping a single row per CDR3 protein. The sample has approximately 190,000 distinct CDR3 sequences, 95% seen once. Sequencing used CD8+ T cells from PBMCs. The receptors stem from a human donor with Susac syndrome. Both conserved end residues are part of each CDR3. Fields, in order: D gene, clone size, V gene, J gene, CDR3 DNA, CDR3 protein. D genes are given only for firm matches. Clone size is given for some rows only: seen once, a few or many times, or a class if the clone is expanded.

NA	NA	TRBV12-3/TRBV12-4	TRBJ1-2	TGTGCCAGCAGTTTACGTAGCGGCTATGGCTACACCTTC	CASSLRSGYGYTF
NA	NA	TRBV5-4	TRBJ2-3	TGTGCCAGCAGAAATGGGGGGCCTCTTAGCACAGATACGCAGTATTTT	CASRNGGPLSTDTQYF
NA	once	TRBV28	TRBJ1-5	TGTGCCAGCAGTTTGACACGAAACTATCAGCCCCAGCATTTT	CASSLTRNYQPQHF
NA	NA	TRBV7-9	TRBJ2-4	TGTGCCAGCAGCCCTACCGCAATAGGGGCCAAAAACATTCAGTACTTC	CASSPTAIGAKNIQYF
NA	NA	TRBV7-9	TRBJ2-1	TGTGCCAGCAGCGATAGGACGCGCAATGAGCAGTTCTTC	CASSDRTRNEQFF
NA	NA	TRBV4-1	TRBJ1-1	TGCGCCAGCAGCCAAGAACGGGTCGGGGTTGAGGAAGCTTTCTTT	CASSQERVGVEEAFF
NA	NA	TRBV14	TRBJ1-1	TGTGCCAGCGCGTGGACCTCGAACACTGAAGCTTTCTTT	CASAWTSNTEAFF
NA	once	TRBV5-1	TRBJ1-2	TGCGCCAGCAGCTTGGTTACGGGAATTGAGGATGGCTACACCTTC	CASSLVTGIEDGYTF
TRBD1	NA	TRBV12-3/TRBV12-4	TRBJ1-5	TGTGCCAGCAGTCGTCCGGGGGGACAGGGGGTACATCAGCCCCAGCATTTT	CASSRPGGQGVHQPQHF
TRBD1	NA	TRBV4-1	TRBJ2-5	TGCGCCAGCAGCCATTCCGGGACAGGGGTTCTATCGGAGACCCAGTACTTC	CASSHSGTGVLSETQYF
TRBD2	NA	TRBV13	TRBJ2-1	TGTGCCAGCAGCCCGGGACTAGCGGGAGGGGCAGAGCAGTTCTTC	CASSPGLAGGAEQFF
TRBD1	NA	TRBV30	TRBJ2-2	TGTGCCCGGACAGGGTACACCGGGGAGCTGTTTTTT	CARTGYTGELFF
TRBD2	NA	TRBV20-1	TRBJ2-1	TGCAGTGCTAGATTAGGGACTAGCGGAATTAAACCCTACAATGAGCAGTTCTTC	CSARLGTSGIKPYNEQFF
TRBD1	NA	TRBV28	TRBJ2-5	TGTGCCAGCAGTAGATCCGGGACAGGGTTTGCGGAGACCCAGTACTTC	CASSRSGTGFAETQYF
TRBD1	NA	TRBV4-2	TRBJ1-1	TGTGCCAGCAGCCAAGACGGGACAGGGGGTCTCACTGAAGCTTTCTTT	CASSQDGTGGLTEAFF
NA	once	TRBV4-1	TRBJ1-6	TGCGCCAGCAGCCCTCAATCGGGGGGGGTCCGGTCACCCCTCCACTTT	CASSPQSGGVRSPLHF
NA	NA	TRBV2	TRBJ2-1	TGTGCCTCGCTAGGAGGTAGTCGGCAGTTTTGGGAGTTCTTC	CASLGGSRQFWEFF
NA	NA	TRBV4-1	TRBJ2-7	TGCGCCAGCAGCCAAGATAGGGGAATAGAGGAGCAGTACTTC	CASSQDRGIEEQYF
NA	NA	TRBV27	TRBJ2-7	TGTGCCAGCAGTAAGGACAGCTTGGGACCCGAGCAGTACTTC	CASSKDSLGPEQYF
TRBD1	NA	TRBV19	TRBJ2-1	TGTGCCAGTAGTTTCGACAGGGTCCCCTACAATGAGCAGTTCTTC	CASSFDRVPYNEQFF
TRBD1	NA	TRBV11-2	TRBJ1-2	TGTGCCAGCAGCGTCCGGGACAGGGATGGCTACACCTTC	CASSVRDRDGYTF
NA	NA	TRBV29-1	TRBJ2-2	TGCAGCATCAGGGTTACCGGGGAGCTGTTTTTT	CSIRVTGELFF
TRBD2	NA	TRBV20-1	TRBJ2-3	TGCAGTGCTAGGCTAGCGGGAAGCACAGATACGCAGTATTTT	CSARLAGSTDTQYF
TRBD2	NA	TRBV5-4	TRBJ2-2	TGTGCCAGCAGTTCTAGCGGGGGAACCACCGGGGAGCTGTTTTTT	CASSSSGGTTGELFF
NA	NA	TRBV3-1	TRBJ1-4	TGTGCCAGCAGCCCTCAACCACAGGCAACTAATGAAAAACTGTTTTTT	CASSPQPQATNEKLFF
NA	NA	TRBV13	TRBJ1-6	TGTGCCAGCAGTTCACAGGCAGGGGAGGGTCATTCACCCCTCCACTTT	CASSSQAGEGHSPLHF
TRBD2	NA	TRBV9	TRBJ2-4	TGTGCCAGCAGCGCCGGGACTAGCTTTGCCAAAAACATTCAGTACTTC	CASSAGTSFAKNIQYF
TRBD1	NA	TRBV7-3	TRBJ2-5	TGTGCCAGCAGCGATGGGACAGACGAGACCCAGTACTTC	CASSDGTDETQYF
NA	NA	TRBV30	TRBJ2-6	TGTGCCTGGGCGGGGGGGGCCAACGTCCTGACTTTC	CAWAGGANVLTF
NA	NA	TRBV7-6	TRBJ1-6	TGTGCCAGCAGCTGGGGGGCAGGGGATAGCTCCTATAATTCACCCCTCCACTTT	CASSWGAGDSSYNSPLHF
TRBD2	NA	TRBV4-1	TRBJ2-7	TGCGCCAGCAGCCAAGATAGCAGCGGGGGGGACTACGAGCAGTACTTC	CASSQDSSGGDYEQYF
NA	once	TRBV12-5	TRBJ1-5	TGTGCTAGTGGTTTGGTAACCAGCTCAAGGAGCTACAGGGTCCAGCCCCAGCATTTT	CASGLVTSSRSYRVQPQHF
TRBD2	NA	TRBV15	TRBJ2-2	TGTGCCACCCGGACTAGCGGGAGTGTCGACACCGGGGAGCTGTTTTTT	CATRTSGSVDTGELFF
NA	NA	TRBV4-1	TRBJ1-5	TGCGCCAGCAGCCAAGCTCAGAATCAGCCCCAGCATTTT	CASSQAQNQPQHF
TRBD2	NA	TRBV10-2	TRBJ2-1	TGCGCCAGCAGTCCCGGGACTAGGGGCTACAATGAGCAGTTCTTC	CASSPGTRGYNEQFF